These 15 T cell receptor beta chains share one sample of origin, sequenced in a study of technical replicates of blood from a few donors. Clones were read by immunoSEQ multiplex PCR, and TCRdb kept only the in-frame ones, dropping some. The sample yields under 70,000 clones, approximately 86% seen once. Specimen: PBMCs. These receptors were taken from a human donor in good health. Some clones in this sample may be carry-over from other donors' samples.

This clone showed up just a few times. This chain uses TRBV10-3 with TRBJ2-3; D gene ambiguous. V was cut by 11 bases and J by 1 base, with 13 bases left in between. Germline CDR1 is ENHRY and CDR2 is SYGVKD. This CDR3 has 13 residues. CDR3 amino acids: CAGKSQGTDTQYF. The CDR3 nucleotides are TGTGCCGGCAAGAGCCAGGGCACAGATACGCAGTATTTT.

The V and J genes are TRBV19 and TRBJ1-1, with TRBD1 matching over 7 bases. CDR1 is LNHDA, CDR2 SQIVND, per germline (reference sequence). The CDR3 length is 15 residues. Trimming removed 6 bases from V and 0 bases from J; junction bases left unmatched: 7. CDR3 sequence: CASSPGTVMNTEAFF. Written as DNA, the CDR3 is TGTGCCAGTAGCCCCGGGACAGTCATGAACACTGAAGCTTTCTTT.

The rearrangement joins TRBV15 to TRBJ2-7, with TRBD2 matching 8 bases. After removal of 1 base from V and 2 bases from J, the junction contained 4 bases not matched to a gene. The germline CDR1 and CDR2 sequences are LNHNV and YYDKDF (reference sequence). This CDR3 has 15 residues. CDR3 sequence reads: CATSRGGTSTYEQYF. The CDR3 DNA is TGTGCCACCAGCAGAGGCGGGACTAGTACCTACGAGCAGTACTTC.

This clone was observed a single time. The J gene is TRBJ2-2, the V gene TRBV29-1; TRBD1 agrees at 9 bases. This CDR3 contains 14 residues. The junction had 5 bases not matched to a gene; V was cut back by 7 bases and J by 2 bases. The germline CDR1 and CDR2 sequences are SQVTM and ANQGSEA. CDR3 coding DNA: TGCAGCGCAATACAGGGGGCTAACACCGGGGAGCTGTTTTTT. Translation gives CSAIQGANTGELFF.

The chain recombines TRBV5-1 with TRBJ1-6, with 7 positions matching TRBD1. This CDR3 has 18 residues. Germline loops: CDR1 SGHRS, CDR2 YFSETQ. The V gene end was trimmed by 3 bases and the J gene end by 10 bases; junction bases not matched to a gene: 19. The CDR3 region has the DNA TGCGCCAGCAGCTCAATTCCCCGGGACAGCGGACTTCTCTCACCCCTCCACTTT. It is translated as CASSSIPRDSGLLSPLHF.

The gene calls are TRBV7-9 and TRBJ1-3; no clear D. The CDR3 sequence is 17 residues long. The ends were cut back, 5 bases at V and 4 bases at J, with 21 bases in the middle. CDR1 is SEHNR, CDR2 FQNEAQ, per germline (reference sequence). This CDR3 is CASSGTYRVVGGNTIYF. As DNA, the CDR3 is TGTGCCAGCAGCGGAACGTACAGAGTGGTCGGAGGAAACACCATATATTTT.

Regarding this clone: A junction boundary mismatches the germline segment, possibly from a read error. The chain is built from TRBV6-6 and TRBJ1-6; TRBD1 matches at 7 bases. The CDR3 is made up of 15 amino acids. Germline lookup yields CDR1 MNHNY and CDR2 SVGAGI (reference sequence). The CDR3 protein is CASSLQGIYNSPLHF. CDR3 nucleotide sequence: TGTGCCAGCAGTCTACAGGGGATATATAATTCACCCCTCCATTTT.

This clone was observed at least ten times. The V and J genes are TRBV13 and TRBJ2-1, with a weak D call TRBD1 (5 bases). Per germline, CDR1 PRHDT and CDR2 FYEKMQ (reference sequence). This CDR3 spans 15 amino acids. With 1 base removed from V and 9 bases from J, the gap between germline ends came to 16 bases. The CDR3 reads CASSLEGQGDGEQFF. In nucleotides, the CDR3 is TGTGCCAGCAGCTTAGAGGGCCAGGGTGACGGTGAGCAGTTCTTC.

V usage is TRBV5-1 and J usage is TRBJ2-6, with TRBD2 matching 7 bases. V lost 4 bases and J lost 1; bases outside the gene matches: 8. This CDR3 is built from 17 residues. CDR1 and CDR2 (germline): SGHRS, YFSETQ. CDR3 coding DNA: TGCGCCAGCAGCCGAGGGAGTAGCGGGTCTGGGGCCAACGTCCTGACTTTC. Its protein is CASSRGSSGSGANVLTF.

V gene TRBV5-1 combines with J gene TRBJ2-7; 9 bases align to TRBD1. CDR1 and CDR2 from the germline V gene are SGHRS and YFSETQ. The CDR3 runs to 15 residues. Unmatched junction bases numbered 6, after V lost 3 bases and J lost 2 bases. CDR3: CASSYRDRAPYEQYF. The CDR3 DNA reads TGCGCCAGCAGCTACCGGGACAGGGCGCCCTACGAGCAGTACTTC.

The V and J genes are TRBV7-3 and TRBJ1-1; 8 positions match TRBD1. This CDR3 contains 18 residues. V lost 1 base, J lost 0 bases, and 10 bases stayed unmatched. The V gene's germline CDR1 is SGHTA and CDR2 FQGTGA. The CDR3 DNA follows: TGTGCCAGCAGCTTAAGGGGGGGGACAGGTCTTTTGAACACTGAAGCTTTCTTT. It is translated as CASSLRGGTGLLNTEAFF.

This rearrangement joins TRBV6-1 to TRBJ2-5, with 8 bases aligning to TRBD1. The V and J ends lost 4 bases and 5 bases, in that order; junction bases with no gene match: 3. The CDR3 spans 13 residues. The germline V gene encodes CDR1 MNHNS and CDR2 SASEGT. CDR3 sequence: CASSGTGKETQYF. The DNA for the CDR3 is TGTGCCAGCAGTGGGACAGGGAAGGAGACCCAGTACTTC.

The chain is built from TRBV7-2 and TRBJ2-1; D possibly corresponds to TRBD2 (6 bases). This CDR3 has 12 residues. The germline gives CDR1 SGHTA, CDR2 FQGNSA. V lost 5 bases to trimming and J lost 6 bases, with 8 bases between them. The CDR3 DNA sequence: TGTGCCAGCAGCCGACTAGGCAATGAGCAGTTCTTC. Residues: CASSRLGNEQFF.

V and J are TRBV4-2 and TRBJ2-1, with D unresolved. Germline values: CDR1 LGHNA, CDR2 YNFKEQ. V gave up 5 bases and J gave up 6 bases, with 8 bases separating them. The CDR3 is made up of 12 amino acids. CDR3 sequence reads: CASSAISNEQFF. The CDR3 bases are TGTGCCAGCAGCGCGATTAGCAATGAGCAGTTCTTC.

The V gene is TRBV14, the J gene TRBJ2-5; 11 positions match TRBD2. The junction had 5 bases not matched to a gene; V was cut back by 3 bases and J by 5 bases. The CDR3 length is 15 residues. The germline V gene encodes CDR1 SGHDN and CDR2 FVKESK. The CDR3 protein is CASSQTSGNFETQYF. The CDR3 region has the DNA TGTGCCAGCAGCCAGACTAGCGGGAACTTTGAGACCCAGTACTTC.